This T cell receptor beta chain was sequenced during a study of T cell changes during pregnancy in multiple sclerosis. Germline CDR1 reads MNHEY; CDR2 reads SVGAGI. The length of the CDR3 is 14 residues. V lost 6 bases to trimming and J lost 0 bases, with 12 bases between them. The data were produced by immunoSEQ multiplex PCR, yet TCRdb's version contains in-frame clones alone and is incomplete. The sample includes 70,000 to 100,000 clones, approximately 92% of them seen just once. This sample comprised peripheral blood, obtained in the first trimester of pregnancy. The receptor's source is a female donor with multiple sclerosis, enrolled in a pregnancy study. The chain joins TRBV6-5 to TRBJ2-7; TRBD1 is a possible D gene (6 bases). CDR3 nucleotide sequence: TGTGCCAGCAGCCCACAGGGACCCTCCTACGAGCAGTACTTC. Its protein product is CASSPQGPSYEQYF.